The clone carrying this T cell receptor (beta chain) was observed many times. Its antigen is undetermined. Every participating donor contributed roughly 9.6 milliliters of peripheral blood through a draw. There were at least 6 micrograms of total RNA extracted from every sample. The entry originates in a study of blood T cells in healthy people across ages. Regarding the study as a whole: Expanded clonotype shifts may have been confounded, as the donors had an unknown CMV status.

A second roughly 7 to 11 cycle PCR used barcoded and J-beta primers. TCRdb ran MiXCR on the 5' RACE reads and lists one entry per CDR3 protein. The table has 1,300,000 or so distinct CDR3 sequences, approximately 60% seen once. J was trimmed by 6 bases and V by 2 bases; bases with no gene match: 4. This CDR3 has 14 amino acids. The sample consisted of blood. J is TRBJ2-1 and V is TRBV12-3 or TRBV12-4, with TRBD2 matching 7 bases. The origin of this receptor is a young man in good health. DNA for the CDR3: TGTGCCAGCAGTTTATGGCGGGAGACCAATGAGCAGTTCTTC. It specifies CASSLWRETNEQFF.